These T cell receptor beta chains were read from a single sample in a study of blood T cell repertoires in COVID-19. Clones were read by immunoSEQ multiplex PCR, and TCRdb kept only the in-frame ones, dropping some. Of roughly 67,000 clones listed, around 82% are singletons. The specimen was peripheral blood. The origin of the receptors is a man aged 45-65 years with active COVID-19. Both conserved end residues are part of each CDR3. D genes are given only for firm matches. Expanded clones get a size class; other rows say once, few or many, or leave the size out.

TRBV25-1	NA	NA	TRBJ2-7	CASSITAYEQYF	TGTGCCAGCTCCATCACGGCCTACGAGCAGTACTTC
TRBV6-2/TRBV6-3	NA	NA	TRBJ2-5	CASSYYRGGETQYF	TGTGCCAGCAGTTACTACCGGGGAGGCGAGACCCAGTACTTC
TRBV6-5	few	TRBD1	TRBJ1-2	CASSRTGTATYGYTF	TGTGCCAGCAGTCGAACCGGGACAGCGACGTATGGCTACACCTTC
TRBV19	NA	NA	TRBJ1-1	CASNYGGLTEAFF	TGTGCCAGTAATTACGGCGGGTTGACTGAAGCTTTCTTT
TRBV4-2	NA	TRBD1	TRBJ1-1	CASSQDWGTGTVNTEAFF	TGTGCCAGCAGCCAAGATTGGGGGACAGGGACTGTGAACACTGAAGCTTTCTTT
TRBV30	NA	NA	TRBJ1-2	CAWGGDIYGYTF	TGTGCCTGGGGGGGGGACATCTATGGCTACACCTTC
TRBV5-6	NA	NA	TRBJ2-4	CASSLGRAKNIQYF	TGTGCCAGCAGCTTGGGTCGCGCTAAAAACATTCAGTACTTC
TRBV28	NA	NA	TRBJ2-2	CASTPPSGTGELFF	TGTGCCAGCACCCCTCCCTCCGGGACCGGGGAGCTGTTTTTT
TRBV11-3	NA	TRBD1	TRBJ2-3	CASSRDSLTDTQYF	TGTGCCAGCAGCAGGGACAGCTTGACAGATACGCAGTATTTT
TRBV6-5	NA	NA	TRBJ2-2	CASGGGPNTGELFF	TGTGCCAGCGGGGGGGGCCCGAACACCGGGGAGCTGTTTTTT
TRBV5-1	NA	TRBD1	TRBJ2-5	CASSLLGQGQETQYF	TGCGCCAGCAGCTTGTTGGGACAGGGACAAGAGACCCAGTACTTC
TRBV11-3	NA	NA	TRBJ1-1	CASSLAGAEAFF	TGTGCCAGCAGCTTAGCAGGGGCTGAAGCTTTCTTT
TRBV5-1	NA	TRBD1	TRBJ1-1	CASSLAAGGTEAFF	TGCGCCAGCAGCTTGGCCGCAGGGGGCACTGAAGCTTTCTTT
TRBV15	NA	NA	TRBJ1-6	CATSLRNSPLHF	TGTGCCACCAGCCTGAGGAATTCACCCCTCCACTTT
TRBV7-6	few	NA	TRBJ2-3	CASSLGTGSTDTQYF	TGTGCCAGCAGCTTAGGGACGGGAAGCACAGATACGCAGTATTTT
TRBV15	NA	TRBD1	TRBJ2-4	CATSRDPTGSNIQYF	TGTGCCACCAGCAGAGACCCGACAGGGTCGAACATTCAGTACTTC
TRBV24-1	NA	NA	TRBJ2-1	CATSKTGVNNEQFF	TGTGCCACCAGTAAAACGGGGGTCAACAATGAGCAGTTCTTC
TRBV7-9	NA	TRBD1	TRBJ1-2	CASSFERDRAYF	TGTGCCAGCAGCTTTGAACGGGACAGGGCGTACTTC
TRBV5-1	NA	NA	TRBJ1-2	CASSPGAIQGYTF	TGCGCCAGCAGCCCTGGGGCAATTCAGGGCTACACCTTC
TRBV27	NA	TRBD2	TRBJ2-1	CASSKGPRGGYNEQFF	TGTGCCAGCAGTAAGGGGCCCCGGGGGGGTTACAATGAGCAGTTCTTC
TRBV5-1	NA	TRBD1	TRBJ2-7	CASSLDRGYEQYF	TGCGCCAGCAGCCTGGACAGGGGCTACGAGCAGTACTTC
TRBV5-6	NA	NA	TRBJ1-2	CASSFRGGTNYGYTF	TGTGCCAGCAGCTTTCGAGGAGGTACTAACTATGGCTACACCTTC
TRBV4-3	few	NA	TRBJ1-1	CASSQEFWAASKAFF	TGCGCCAGCAGCCAAGAATTCTGGGCAGCATCTAAAGCTTTCTTT
TRBV10-3	few	NA	TRBJ2-3	CAFSRESGTDTQYF	TGTGCCTTCTCGAGGGAGAGCGGCACAGATACGCAGTATTTT
TRBV6-5	NA	NA	TRBJ2-7	CASGRQSRYEQYF	TGTGCCAGCGGCCGACAGTCAAGGTACGAGCAGTACTTC
TRBV19	NA	TRBD1	TRBJ1-5	CASTRALGQGYSNQPQHF	TGTGCCAGTACCAGGGCCTTGGGACAGGGGTATAGCAATCAGCCCCAGCATTTT
TRBV7-2	NA	NA	TRBJ2-3	CASSPVSPTDTQYF	TGTGCCAGCAGCCCAGTTTCCCCGACAGATACGCAGTATTTT
TRBV2	NA	TRBD1	TRBJ1-5	CASRRDSSNQPQHF	TGTGCCAGCAGGAGGGACAGCAGCAATCAGCCCCAGCATTTT
TRBV3-1/TRBV3-2	NA	TRBD1	TRBJ2-6	CASRGTGGFGANVLTF	TGTGCCAGCAGGGGGACAGGGGGCTTTGGGGCCAACGTCCTGACTTTC
TRBV5-1	NA	NA	TRBJ1-5	CASSLQGNQPQHF	TGCGCCAGCAGCTTACAGGGAAATCAGCCCCAGCATTTT
TRBV11-2	NA	TRBD2	TRBJ2-5	CASRSAGGPETQYF	TGTGCCAGCAGGTCAGCGGGGGGGCCAGAGACCCAGTACTTC
TRBV27	NA	NA	TRBJ1-5	CASSVRQPQHF	TGTGCCAGCTCCGTCCGTCAGCCCCAGCATTTT
TRBV7-9	NA	TRBD2	TRBJ2-7	CASSPKPGGVAYEQYF	TGTGCCAGCAGCCCTAAACCGGGGGGGGTAGCCTACGAGCAGTACTTC
TRBV7-6	once	TRBD1	TRBJ2-1	CASSSRTGGDEQFF	TGTGCCAGCAGCTCTAGGACAGGGGGCGATGAGCAGTTCTTC